This T cell receptor (beta chain) was retrieved from a study of response to subunit inactivated influenza vaccine. Findings of the study overall: Authors suggested seasonal influenza vaccinations each recruit few new T cells.

TCRdb re-derived calls from the RT-PCR reads in MiXCR, one entry per CDR3 protein. The sample shows fewer than 700,000 distinct CDR3 sequences, 10% to 15% of them seen only once. The trim removed 5 bases at V and 0 bases at J, leaving 11 bases unmatched. The CDR3 is made up of 18 amino acids. The germline V gene encodes CDR1 DFQATT and CDR2 SNEGSKA (reference sequence). About this clonotype: What it binds is not known.

This receptor was taken from a man in his fifties who received an inactivated influenza vaccine. The starting material was PBMCs from blood, obtained more than 35 days after vaccination. The chain combines TRBV20-1 with TRBJ2-6, with 9 bases lining up with TRBD1. The CDR3 here is CSASLRQGGFSGANVLTF. CDR3 nucleotides: TGCAGTGCTTCACTTAGACAGGGGGGTTTCTCTGGGGCCAACGTCCTGACTTTC.